This T cell receptor beta chain was observed in a study of blood T cell repertoires in COVID-19 (dated by TCRdb to about 2020). Regarding the research as a whole: Samples from collaborators originated in the United States, Italy and Spain and spanned both the acute and convalescent phases of COVID-19. The material from the prospective study consisted of cDNA or gDNA derived from T cells, B-cell-depleted T cells, or PBMCs. Deeply sampled blood TCRbeta repertoires from subjects exposed to, actively infected with, or recovered from COVID-19 were included in the dataset. The repertoires were released in a freely available public database meant as a resource for research on the immune response to SARS-CoV-2. The samples were drawn from two sources: the first 160 participants of the ongoing ImmuneRACE study, and some 1,300 subjects contributed by 6 global collaborators. Sample metadata almost always included a de-identified subject ID, COVID-19 status, age in years and sex. Where available, HLA class I and class II types were taken from metadata supplied by the sample provider and were not determined by assay-based typing.

This clone appeared a few times. It lacks a known antigen. The record has no base qualities; no much larger clone is one base away. TCRbeta CDR3 regions were amplified from genomic DNA by means of the immunoSEQ Assay, a bias-controlled multiplex PCR. In the authors' own workflow: Nucleated cell counts per sample were estimated from amplification of reference gene primers within the assay. Sequence reads were collapsed and filtered to measure the absolute abundance of every unique TCRbeta CDR3 rearrangement. For each sample, productive Simpson clonality was calculated as the square root of Simpson's diversity index across productive rearrangements. TCRdb re-hosts the immuneACCESS table, in-frame sequences only. Its copies lack some clones; in the studies checked, an unresolved V gene accounts for under half of them, and the cause for the rest is not known. V, J and clone size reflect that table, while D and trimming were determined from the DNA. Counted in this sample were about 150,000 clones; roughly 84% of them appeared once. The ten largest clones capture 5.5% to 8% of the sample.

Per the germline V gene (reference sequence), LNHDA is the CDR1 and SQIVND is the CDR2. The V and J ends are trimmed by 3 bases and 3 bases, leaving 11 bases between them. There are 14 amino acids in the CDR3, from cysteine to phenylalanine inclusive. The entry retains the CDR3 DNA only, 42 bases that are in frame from base 1. Each collaborating institution followed its own protocols to collect whole blood in K2EDTA tubes. For TCRbeta analysis, collaborators shipped samples in one of three forms: frozen whole blood, isolated PBMCs, or DNA extracted from either of those sample types. Overall study outcomes, separate from this receptor: How much clinical and demographic metadata was included differed by source and by participant, and the metadata was provided uncurated.

Recombination joined TRBV19 with TRBJ1-2; the best D guess is TRBD1, with 5 bases matching. The sequenced material came from peripheral blood. This TCR derives from a man over 45 with active or convalescent COVID-19. CDR3 reads: CASSMGLGYYGYTF. Read as DNA, the sequence is TGTGCCAGTAGTATGGGGCTAGGATACTATGGCTACACCTTC.